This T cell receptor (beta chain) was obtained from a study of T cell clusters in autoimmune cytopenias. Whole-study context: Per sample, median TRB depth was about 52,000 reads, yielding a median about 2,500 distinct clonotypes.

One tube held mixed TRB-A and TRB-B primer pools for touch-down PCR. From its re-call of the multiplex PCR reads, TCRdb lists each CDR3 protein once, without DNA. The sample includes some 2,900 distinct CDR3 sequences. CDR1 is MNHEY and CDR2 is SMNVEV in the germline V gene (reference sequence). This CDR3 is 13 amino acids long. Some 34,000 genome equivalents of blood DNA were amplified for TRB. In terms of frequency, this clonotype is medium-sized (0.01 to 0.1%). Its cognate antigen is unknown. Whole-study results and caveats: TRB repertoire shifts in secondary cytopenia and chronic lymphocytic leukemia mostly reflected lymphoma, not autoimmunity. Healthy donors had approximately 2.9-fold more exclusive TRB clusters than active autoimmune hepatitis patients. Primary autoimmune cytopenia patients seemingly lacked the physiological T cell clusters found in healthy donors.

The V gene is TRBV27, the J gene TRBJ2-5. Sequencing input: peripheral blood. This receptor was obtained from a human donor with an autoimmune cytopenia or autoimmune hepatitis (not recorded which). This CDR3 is CASRGWDQETQYF.